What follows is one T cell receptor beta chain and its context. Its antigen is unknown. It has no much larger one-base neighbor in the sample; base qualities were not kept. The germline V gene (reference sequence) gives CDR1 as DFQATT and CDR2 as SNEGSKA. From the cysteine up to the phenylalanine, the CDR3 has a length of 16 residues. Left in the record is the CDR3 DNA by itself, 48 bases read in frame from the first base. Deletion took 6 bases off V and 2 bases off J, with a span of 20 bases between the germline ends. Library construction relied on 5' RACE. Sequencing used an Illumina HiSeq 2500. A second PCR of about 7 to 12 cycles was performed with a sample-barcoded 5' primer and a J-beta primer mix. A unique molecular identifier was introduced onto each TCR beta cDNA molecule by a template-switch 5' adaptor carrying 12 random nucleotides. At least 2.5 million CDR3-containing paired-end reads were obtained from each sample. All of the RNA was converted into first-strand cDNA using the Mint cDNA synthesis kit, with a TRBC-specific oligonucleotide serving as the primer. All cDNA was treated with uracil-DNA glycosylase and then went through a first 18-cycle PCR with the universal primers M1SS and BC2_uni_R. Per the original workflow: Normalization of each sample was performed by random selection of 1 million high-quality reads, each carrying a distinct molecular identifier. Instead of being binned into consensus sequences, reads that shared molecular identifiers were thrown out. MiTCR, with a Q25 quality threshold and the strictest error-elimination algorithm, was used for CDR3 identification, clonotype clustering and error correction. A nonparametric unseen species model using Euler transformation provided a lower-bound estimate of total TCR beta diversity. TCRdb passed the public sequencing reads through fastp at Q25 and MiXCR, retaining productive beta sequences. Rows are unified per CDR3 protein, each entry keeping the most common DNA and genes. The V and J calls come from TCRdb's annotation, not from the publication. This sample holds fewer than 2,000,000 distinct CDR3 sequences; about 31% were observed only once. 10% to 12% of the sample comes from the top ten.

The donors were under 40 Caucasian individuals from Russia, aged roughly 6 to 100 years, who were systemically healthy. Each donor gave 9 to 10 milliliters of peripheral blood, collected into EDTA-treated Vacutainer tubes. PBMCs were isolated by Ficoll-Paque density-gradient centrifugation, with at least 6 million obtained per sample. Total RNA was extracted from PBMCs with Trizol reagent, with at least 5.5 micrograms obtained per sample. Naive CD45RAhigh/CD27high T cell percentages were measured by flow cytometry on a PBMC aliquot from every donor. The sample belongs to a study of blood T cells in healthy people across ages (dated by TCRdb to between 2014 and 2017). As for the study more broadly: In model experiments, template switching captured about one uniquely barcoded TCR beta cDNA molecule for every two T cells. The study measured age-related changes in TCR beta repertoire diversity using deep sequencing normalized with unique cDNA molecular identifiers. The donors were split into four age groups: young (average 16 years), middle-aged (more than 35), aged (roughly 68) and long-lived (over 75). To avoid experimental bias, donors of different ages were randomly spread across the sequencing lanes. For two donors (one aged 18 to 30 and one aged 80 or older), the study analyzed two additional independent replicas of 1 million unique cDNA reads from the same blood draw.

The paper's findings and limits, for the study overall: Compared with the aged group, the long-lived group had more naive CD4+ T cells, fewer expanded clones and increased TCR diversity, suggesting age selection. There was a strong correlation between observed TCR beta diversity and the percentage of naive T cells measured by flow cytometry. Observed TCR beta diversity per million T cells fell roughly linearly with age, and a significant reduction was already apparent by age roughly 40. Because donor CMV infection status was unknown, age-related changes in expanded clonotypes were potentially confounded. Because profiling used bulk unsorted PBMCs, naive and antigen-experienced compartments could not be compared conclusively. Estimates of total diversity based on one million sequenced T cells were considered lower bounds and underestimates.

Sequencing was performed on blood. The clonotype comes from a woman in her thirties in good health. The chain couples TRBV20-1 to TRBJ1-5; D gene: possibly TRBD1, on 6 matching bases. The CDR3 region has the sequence CSAIRQEGARNQPQHF. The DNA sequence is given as TGCAGTGCAATAAGACAGGAGGGCGCGCGCAATCAGCCCCAGCATTTT.